This TCR beta chain was sequenced for a study of OX40 agonist ivuxolimab in advanced cancers. The overall study: Every 2 weeks, patients got intravenous ivuxolimab at one of six dose levels (0.01-10 mg/kg). General observations from the study: Nonresponders, in some cases, also had low normalized T-cell clonal expansion.

The CDR3 sequence is 14 residues long. V lost 0 bases, J lost 4 bases, and 0 bases stayed unmatched. CDR1 is SGHTA and CDR2 is FQGTGA in the germline V gene. Remarks on this clone: Its antigen is as yet unknown.

The protocol was immunoSEQ multiplex PCR, while the TCRdb copy is restricted to in-frame clones and leaves out a portion. Of roughly 30,000 clones listed, about 90% were seen once; the top ten hold approximately 4.3%. The sequence came from an adult with an advanced solid tumor such as melanoma, head and neck, liver or kidney cancer. This specimen was CD4+ or CD8+ T cells sorted from blood, taken in a trial of the OX40 agonist ivuxolimab. The V call is TRBV7-3, the J call TRBJ2-1, with 7 bases lining up with TRBD1. As DNA, the CDR3 is TGTGCCAGCAGCTTAACGGGACAGTACAATGAGCAGTTCTTC. Translated, it gives CASSLTGQYNEQFF.